The rows below give T cell receptor beta chains drawn from one sample of a study of T cell responses to AZD1222 COVID-19 vaccine. Here immunoSEQ multiplex PCR was the method, and the copy in TCRdb shows in-frame clones only, minus some. The table records roughly 77,000 clones, just over 90% of them present only once. The specimen was peripheral blood, collected on day 0 of MenACWY control vaccination. Source of these receptors: an adult in good health. Each CDR3 is given with its conserved first and last residue. D genes are given only for firm matches. Expanded clones get a size class; other rows say once, few or many, or leave the size out.

v_gene	abundance	j_gene	d_gene	CDR3aa	CDR3nt
TRBV2	NA	TRBJ2-4	NA	CASSENPRLAKNIQYF	TGTGCCAGCAGTGAAAACCCCCGACTAGCCAAAAACATTCAGTACTTC
TRBV28	NA	TRBJ1-2	NA	CASSMGEGGYTF	TGTGCCAGCAGTATGGGTGAGGGTGGCTACACCTTC
TRBV2	NA	TRBJ1-5	NA	CASRWGQGSNQPQHF	TGTGCCAGCAGATGGGGGCAGGGGAGCAATCAGCCCCAGCATTTT
TRBV7-2	NA	TRBJ1-5	NA	CASSLIGLSNQPQHF	TGTGCCAGCAGCTTAATAGGGTTAAGCAATCAGCCCCAGCATTTT
TRBV6-2/TRBV6-3	NA	TRBJ2-1	TRBD1	CASSQTGQGADEQFF	TGTGCCAGCAGCCAGACGGGACAGGGGGCCGATGAGCAGTTCTTC
TRBV3-1/TRBV3-2	NA	TRBJ2-6	NA	CASSLQGSGANVLTF	TGTGCCAGCAGCCTTCAGGGCTCTGGGGCCAACGTCCTGACTTTC
TRBV9	once	TRBJ2-1	TRBD2	CASSVASSGMGNEQFF	TGTGCCAGCAGCGTAGCTTCTAGCGGGATGGGCAATGAGCAGTTCTTC
TRBV7-2	few	TRBJ2-7	NA	CASSLAPPYEQYF	TGTGCCAGCAGCTTAGCCCCCCCCTACGAGCAGTACTTC
TRBV15	NA	TRBJ2-1	NA	CATSRVNPSGSSYNEQFF	TGTGCCACCAGCAGGGTTAACCCTTCAGGGAGCTCCTACAATGAGCAGTTCTTC
TRBV24-1	once	TRBJ2-5	NA	CATSDLRFGGEETQYF	TGTGCCACCAGTGATTTAAGGTTTGGGGGAGAGGAGACCCAGTACTTC
TRBV6-5	NA	TRBJ2-3	NA	CATKGSFNTDTQYF	TGTGCCACCAAGGGTAGCTTTAACACAGATACGCAGTATTTT
TRBV3-1/TRBV3-2	few	TRBJ2-5	TRBD2	CASSQDISGGQETQYF	TGTGCCAGCAGCCAAGATATTAGCGGGGGACAAGAGACCCAGTACTTC
TRBV3-1/TRBV3-2	NA	TRBJ2-5	NA	CASSQTRDGQETQYF	TGTGCCAGCAGCCAAACCCGGGACGGACAAGAGACCCAGTACTTC
TRBV9	NA	TRBJ1-6	NA	CASSVATDNSPLHF	TGTGCCAGCAGCGTAGCTACAGATAATTCACCCCTCCACTTT
TRBV6-1	NA	TRBJ1-2	NA	CASSEALRLGYTF	TGTGCCAGCAGTGAAGCGCTTCGTCTCGGCTACACCTTC
TRBV7-2	NA	TRBJ1-4	NA	CASSLGREEKLFF	TGTGCCAGCAGCTTAGGGCGAGAGGAAAAACTGTTTTTT
TRBV24-1	NA	TRBJ2-7	TRBD1	CATSDWTGAVYEQYF	TGTGCCACCAGTGATTGGACAGGGGCGGTCTACGAGCAGTACTTC
TRBV10-3	NA	TRBJ2-3	TRBD2	CAGGGGGAGTQYF	TGTGCCGGCGGGGGCGGGGGGGCCGGTACGCAGTATTTT
TRBV10-3	once	TRBJ1-1	TRBD1	CATRQGQNTEAFF	TGTGCCACTAGACAGGGACAGAACACTGAAGCTTTCTTT
TRBV19	once	TRBJ1-5	TRBD1	CASSPGQGRGQPQHF	TGTGCCAGTAGTCCGGGACAGGGGAGAGGTCAGCCCCAGCATTTT
TRBV30	NA	TRBJ1-1	NA	CAWSAPGYPAEAFF	TGTGCCTGGAGTGCGCCAGGGTACCCAGCTGAAGCTTTCTTT
TRBV3-1/TRBV3-2	NA	TRBJ2-2	NA	CASSQGNTGELFF	TGTGCCAGCAGCCAGGGAAACACCGGGGAGCTGTTTTTT
TRBV5-1	NA	TRBJ1-1	NA	CASSPERVDTEAFF	TGCGCCAGCAGCCCGGAGCGGGTGGACACTGAAGCTTTCTTT
TRBV7-2	NA	TRBJ2-2	TRBD2	CASSSRLAGAGGELFF	TGTGCCAGCAGCTCACGACTAGCGGGAGCGGGCGGGGAGCTGTTTTTT
TRBV5-1	NA	TRBJ1-5	NA	CASSPETGQPQHF	TGCGCCAGCAGCCCGGAGACAGGCCAGCCCCAGCATTTT
TRBV28	NA	TRBJ1-1	NA	CASSLLGTPEAFF	TGTGCCAGCAGTTTACTCGGGACACCTGAAGCTTTCTTT
TRBV7-3	once	TRBJ2-3	TRBD1	CASSTTGTDTQYF	TGTGCCAGCAGCACGACAGGGACAGATACGCAGTATTTT
TRBV4-3	NA	TRBJ2-2	NA	CASSQDRGLKTGELFF	TGCGCCAGCAGCCAAGATCGGGGGCTTAAAACCGGGGAGCTGTTTTTT
TRBV19	once	TRBJ2-3	NA	CASTRGTTDTQYF	TGTGCCAGCACAAGGGGGACCACAGATACGCAGTATTTT
TRBV7-5	NA	TRBJ1-5	NA	CVRSLNPQHF	TGTGTCAGAAGCTTAAATCCCCAGCATTTT
TRBV28	NA	TRBJ2-7	NA	CASSHHGSSYEQYF	TGTGCCAGCAGCCACCACGGATCCTCCTACGAGCAGTACTTC
TRBV6-2/TRBV6-3	NA	TRBJ2-1	NA	CASSSGQSPKYNEQFF	TGTGCCAGCAGTTCAGGGCAGTCTCCAAAATACAATGAGCAGTTCTTC
TRBV28	NA	TRBJ2-4	TRBD2	CASRSAGGFSAVGGLRKNIQYF	TGTGCCAGCAGATCAGCGGGAGGTTTTTCGGCGGTAGGCGGCTTGAGGAAAAACATTCAGTACTTC
TRBV15	NA	TRBJ1-1	NA	CATSRDLPTAEAFF	TGTGCCACCAGCAGAGATTTACCGACGGCTGAAGCTTTCTTT
TRBV28	NA	TRBJ1-1	TRBD1	CASSLPGQLNKKANTEAFF	TGTGCCAGCAGTTTGCCGGGACAGCTAAACAAAAAGGCGAACACTGAAGCTTTCTTT
TRBV18	NA	TRBJ2-3	TRBD1	CASSPPDRAGVGTQYF	TGTGCCAGCTCACCGCCTGACAGGGCCGGGGTAGGTACGCAGTATTTT
TRBV7-2	NA	TRBJ2-1	NA	CASSSGSYNEQFF	TGTGCCAGCAGCTCCGGGTCGTACAATGAGCAGTTCTTC
TRBV9	NA	TRBJ2-1	NA	CASSVATAGNEQFF	TGTGCCAGCAGCGTAGCTACAGCGGGCAATGAGCAGTTCTTC
TRBV7-7	NA	TRBJ1-2	TRBD1	CASSCKKRDRGNGYTF	TGTGCCAGCAGCTGTAAAAAACGGGACAGGGGGAATGGCTACACCTTC
TRBV7-2	NA	TRBJ2-7	NA	CASSLEVAAPYEQYF	TGTGCCAGCAGCTTGGAGGTTGCGGCCCCCTACGAGCAGTACTTC
TRBV6-1	NA	TRBJ1-6	NA	CASSVVRSLSYNSPLHF	TGTGCCAGCAGTGTAGTCCGTTCCCTCTCCTATAATTCACCCCTCCACTTT
TRBV7-2	NA	TRBJ1-5	TRBD1	CASNPDRDSNQPQHF	TGTGCCAGCAACCCGGACAGGGATAGCAATCAGCCCCAGCATTTT
TRBV5-6	NA	TRBJ1-5	NA	CASSLGDSGQPQHF	TGTGCCAGCAGCTTGGGGGACTCAGGACAGCCCCAGCATTTT
TRBV9	NA	TRBJ2-5	TRBD2	CASSEGLAGGSQETQYF	TGTGCCAGCAGCGAGGGACTAGCGGGGGGGAGCCAAGAGACCCAGTACTTC
TRBV9	NA	TRBJ2-7	NA	CGRILPGPYEQYF	TGTGGCCGTATACTCCCGGGGCCCTACGAGCAGTACTTC
TRBV12-3/TRBV12-4	NA	TRBJ1-2	NA	CASSLTHSYGYTF	TGTGCCAGCAGTTTAACCCATAGCTATGGCTACACCTTC
TRBV28	NA	TRBJ2-1	TRBD1	CASSPGQGVNNEQFF	TGTGCCAGCAGCCCGGGACAGGGGGTGAACAATGAGCAGTTCTTC
TRBV7-2	NA	TRBJ1-4	NA	CASSPSGQRYEKLFF	TGTGCCAGCAGCCCTAGCGGGCAGCGCTATGAAAAACTGTTTTTT
TRBV27	NA	TRBJ2-3	TRBD2	CASSLRASGTSTDTQYF	TGTGCCAGCAGTTTACGGGCTAGCGGTACTAGCACAGATACGCAGTATTTT
TRBV7-3	NA	TRBJ2-1	NA	CASSPGTDNEQFF	TGTGCCAGCAGCCCCGGGACTGACAATGAGCAGTTCTTC
TRBV6-1	NA	TRBJ2-7	NA	CASSEVPWGDYYEQYF	TGTGCCAGCAGTGAAGTTCCGTGGGGAGACTACTACGAGCAGTACTTC
TRBV9	NA	TRBJ1-5	TRBD1	CASSGQGEPDQPQHF	TGTGCCAGCAGCGGCCAGGGGGAACCAGATCAGCCCCAGCATTTT
TRBV28	few	TRBJ2-1	TRBD1	CASSLTGTGIINEQFF	TGTGCCAGCAGTTTGACCGGGACAGGGATAATCAATGAGCAGTTCTTC